This T cell receptor beta chain is from a study of CD8 T cells in ankylosing spondylitis (dated by TCRdb to between 2016 and 2019). Regarding the research as a whole: The study set out to find disease-linked TCR variants by profiling T cell receptor beta repertoires in ankylosing spondylitis patients and healthy donors. The full study cohort was made up of about 24 ankylosing spondylitis patients and roughly 98 healthy donors. Peripheral blood was sampled, and synovial fluid was also collected from ankylosing spondylitis patients. Results the study describes overall, beyond this receptor: Some TCR beta motif variants had previously been reported in synovial fluid and blood of reactive arthritis patients, which suggested common disease-initiation mechanisms. A TCR beta motif made up of several highly homologous amino acid variants appeared to be characteristic of blood from ankylosing spondylitis patients. In peripheral blood, the disease-linked clones were found at relatively low frequencies and had a CD8+ phenotype. Significant enrichment of the disease-linked clones was reported in matched synovial fluid samples from ankylosing spondylitis patients.

After removal of 3 bases from V and 7 bases from J, the junction retains 4 bases not matched to a gene. Based on the germline V gene (reference sequence), the CDR1 and CDR2 sequences are DFQATT and SNEGSKA. The CDR3 spans 14 residues, from the cysteine through the phenylalanine. CDR3 DNA is the only sequence kept; it has 42 bases, read in frame from the first base. In the case of this clonotype: The antigen it recognizes is unknown. Base quality data are lacking; no much larger clone is found one base away.

These reads were obtained on an Illumina HiSeq 2500. Quantitative 5'-RACE with molecular barcodes was the method used to prepare the TCR beta libraries. The published analysis was carried out like this. A new computational method, built on a probabilistic model of VDJ rearrangement, was used to identify disease-linked TCR variants. Using fastp trimming at Q25 and MiXCR clonotype assembly, TCRdb reanalyzed the public sequencing data and kept in-frame beta chains. All rows with the same CDR3 protein become a single entry with the most common DNA and genes. These V and J calls originate from TCRdb's pipeline instead of the authors' own analysis. The table for this sample lists 200,000 to 250,000 distinct CDR3 sequences; approximately 10% of them were counted only once. In total, the top ten clones hold 21% of the sample.

The chain is assembled from TRBV20-1 and TRBJ1-5; 12 junctional bases match TRBD1. Sequencing was done on a sample of blood, either unsorted or a sorted T cell fraction (not recorded which). This TCR derives from a male donor with ankylosing spondylitis or in good health (not recorded which). In nucleotides, the sequence is TGCAGTGCTAGGCCCGGGACAGGGGGCCAGCCCCAGCATTTT. Translation gives CSARPGTGGQPQHF.